This TCR beta chain derives from a study of blood T cell repertoires in COVID-19. Overall study: The United States, Italy and Spain supplied acute and convalescent COVID-19 samples.

Profiled with immunoSEQ multiplex PCR; TCRdb holds only in-frame clones, not every one. This table holds around 300,000 clones, 88% found once. The CDR3 is 18 amino acids. Trimming cost V 5 bases and J 4 bases; bases outside gene matches: 12. This chain links TRBV5-3 with TRBJ2-2, with 12 bases matching TRBD1. TRBV5-3 is classed as an ORF, of uncertain function. The clonotype was recovered from a man younger than 40 who had recovered from COVID-19. Material for sequencing was PBMCs or T cells enriched from blood (not recorded which). The chain's CDR3 is CARRTVTGTGGLTGELFF. CDR3 sequence (DNA): TGTGCCAGAAGGACTGTAACCGGGACAGGGGGCCTCACCGGGGAGCTGTTTTTT.